Below, 10 T cell receptor beta chains from the same sample are listed, as sequenced in a study of T cell changes during pregnancy in multiple sclerosis. Some clones are missing from TCRdb's copy, which holds only in-frame ones; the method was immunoSEQ multiplex PCR. The sample comprises fewer than 35,000 clones, 90% of which are singletons, and approximately 0.5% rests with the top ten. Sequencing was performed on CD4+ T cells from peripheral blood mononuclear cells, taken in the third trimester of pregnancy. The receptors come from a female donor in good health, enrolled as a control in a pregnancy study.

The CDR3 nucleotides read TGTGCCAGCAGCTTCGAAGCAAGCAACTATGGCTACACCTTC. This gives the protein CASSFEASNYGYTF. The chain employs TRBV11-1 and TRBJ1-2; D is undetermined. Trimming cost V 3 bases and J 2 bases, with 10 bases left between them. Germline loops: CDR1 SGHAT, CDR2 FQDESV (reference sequence). The CDR3 spans 14 residues.

This sequence joins TRBV19 and TRBJ2-2, with TRBD1 identical over 9 bases. Germline CDR1 reads LNHDA; CDR2 reads SQIVND (reference sequence). The CDR3 length is 16 residues. The junction had 10 bases not matched to a gene; V was cut back by 7 bases and J by 4 bases. CDR3 in DNA: TGTGCCAGTAAATCCGGGACAGGGTACGGCACCGGGGAGCTGTTTTTT. Protein product: CASKSGTGYGTGELFF.

This chain uses TRBV5-1 with TRBJ1-5; D is uncertain. Germline V lookup: CDR1 SGHRS, CDR2 YFSETQ. The length of the CDR3 is 13 residues. V was pared by 7 bases and J by 0 bases, with 8 bases between. CDR3 residues: CASGPSSNQPQHF. The CDR3 region has the DNA TGCGCCAGCGGTCCCAGTAGCAATCAGCCCCAGCATTTT.

The chain couples TRBV27 to TRBJ2-1; 8 bases are a match to TRBD2. Germline CDR1 is MNHEY and CDR2 is SMNVEV (reference sequence). The CDR3 has 16 residues. V shed 5 bases and J 9 bases; nucleotides not matched to a gene: 15. The CDR3: CASSPPGGLQSGEQFF. CDR3 nucleotides: TGTGCCAGCAGTCCCCCGGGAGGGCTGCAGTCGGGTGAGCAGTTCTTC.

Comment on this clone: Sequence at one end of the junction differs from germline and may be a read error. This chain links TRBV6-5 with TRBJ1-2; D call uncertain. CDR3 length equals 13 residues. The V gene's germline CDR1 is MNHEY and CDR2 SVGAGI. CDR3 amino acids: CASSYSLSYGYTF. CDR3 bases: TGTGCCAGCAGCTACTCCCTCAGCTATGGCTACACCTTC.

The chain employs TRBV27 and TRBJ2-7, with a possible D match to TRBD1 (6 bases). Trimming pared 2 bases from V and 6 bases from J, leaving 11 bases between. The CDR3 extends over 13 amino acids. Germline-derived CDR1 and CDR2 are MNHEY and SMNVEV (reference sequence). CDR3 residues: CASSLNRVREQYF. For the CDR3, the DNA is TGTGCCAGCAGTTTAAACAGGGTTCGCGAGCAGTACTTC.

The chain employs TRBV27 and TRBJ2-1; 15 bases line up with TRBD2. With 5 bases clipped from V and 7 bases from J, the junction kept 3 bases outside the gene matches. Germline V gene data show CDR1 as MNHEY and CDR2 as SMNVEV (reference sequence). CDR3 size: 15 residues. CDR3 coding DNA: TGTGCCAGCAGTCCAGGGACTAGCGGGGGGAATGAGCAGTTCTTC. Translated, it gives CASSPGTSGGNEQFF.

This chain uses TRBV30 with TRBJ2-5; 9 nucleotides align to TRBD2. CDR1 is GTSNPN and CDR2 is SVGIG in the germline V gene (reference sequence). The trim removed 8 bases at V and 1 base at J, leaving 5 bases unmatched. The CDR3 is made up of 13 amino acids. CDR3 in amino acids: CAGSGGSQETQYF. CDR3 bases: TGTGCCGGCAGCGGGGGGTCCCAAGAGACCCAGTACTTC.

The chain employs TRBV11-3 and TRBJ2-7; tentatively, D is TRBD2 (5 bases). V gave up 1 base and J gave up 3 bases, with 10 bases separating them. CDR3 size: 14 residues. Germline loops: CDR1 SGHNT, CDR2 YENEEA. As DNA, the CDR3 is TGTGCCAGCAGCTTAGGGACGGGATACTACGAGCAGTACTTC. Translation: CASSLGTGYYEQYF.

The rearrangement joins TRBV6-5 to TRBJ1-1; 9 bases align to TRBD1. The CDR3 sequence is 15 residues long. V shed 2 bases, J shed 5 bases, and the junction held 6 bases outside the gene matches. Germline loops: CDR1 MNHEY, CDR2 SVGAGI. DNA for the CDR3: TGTGCCAGCAGTTACGAACCGACAGGGGGAACTGAAGCTTTCTTT. Its translation: CASSYEPTGGTEAFF.